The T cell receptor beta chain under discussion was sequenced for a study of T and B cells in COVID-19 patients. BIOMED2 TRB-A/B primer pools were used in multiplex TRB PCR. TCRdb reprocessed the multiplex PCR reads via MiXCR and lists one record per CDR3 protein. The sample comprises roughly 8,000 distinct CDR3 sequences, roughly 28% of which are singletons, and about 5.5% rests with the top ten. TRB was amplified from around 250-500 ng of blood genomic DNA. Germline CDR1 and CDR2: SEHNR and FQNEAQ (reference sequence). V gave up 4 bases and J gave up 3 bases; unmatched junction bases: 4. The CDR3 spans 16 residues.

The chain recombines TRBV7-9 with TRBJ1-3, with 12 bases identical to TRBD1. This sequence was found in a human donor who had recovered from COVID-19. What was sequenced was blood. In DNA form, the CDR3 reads TGTGCCAGCAGCTCGGGACAGGGGGCGATTGGAAACACCATATATTTT. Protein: CASSSGQGAIGNTIYF.